These 28 T cell receptor beta chains came from one sample sequenced in a study of blood T cell repertoires in COVID-19. The method was immunoSEQ multiplex PCR; TCRdb's version includes in-frame clones alone and lacks a portion of them. The table shows some 160,000 clones, with 65% to 85% occurring only once. The sequenced material came from peripheral blood. These receptors were obtained from a woman in her 50s with acute or convalescent COVID-19.

The chain combines TRBV15 with TRBJ1-4; possibly TRBD1 for D (6 bases). CDR1 is LNHNV, CDR2 YYDKDF, per germline (reference sequence). This CDR3 is 14 amino acids long. V lost 0 bases, J lost 5 bases, and 7 bases lay in between. Here the CDR3 reads CATSRDRGNEKLFF. The CDR3 coding sequence is TGTGCCACCAGCAGAGACAGGGGCAATGAAAAACTGTTTTTT.

The chain has TRBV6-5 and TRBJ1-3; D gene unclear. Germline V gene lookup returns CDR1 MNHEY and CDR2 SVGAGI. The V end lost 2 bases, the J end lost 4 bases, and 9 bases lay between the germline ends. This CDR3 has 14 residues. DNA for the CDR3: TGTGCCAGCAGTTACAGAGCCGTGGGAAACACCATATATTTT. Its protein product is CASSYRAVGNTIYF.

The sample holds a few counts of this clone. J is TRBJ1-1 and V is TRBV13; weak D call: TRBD1 (5 bases). From germline, CDR1 is PRHDT and CDR2 FYEKMQ (reference sequence). This CDR3 region has 15 residues. V was shortened by 5 bases and J by 1 base, with 14 bases between the two germline ends. CDR3 residues: CASSLRQYANTEAFF. CDR3 coding DNA: TGTGCCAGCAGCCTCCGACAGTATGCGAACACTGAAGCTTTCTTT. The whole variable domain, remainder taken from reference TRBV13 and TRBJ1-1, is AAGVIQSPRHLIKEKRETATLKCYPIPRHDTVYWYQQGPGQDPQFLISFYEKMQSDKGSIPDRFSAQQFSDYHSELNMSSLELGDSALYFCASSLRQYANTEAFFGQGTRLTVV.

The V gene is TRBV7-2, the J gene TRBJ1-1, with no clear D. V lost 2 bases to trimming and J lost 1 base, with 5 bases between them. The CDR3 is 13 residues long. CDR1 and CDR2 from the germline V gene are SGHTA and FQGNSA. CDR3 sequence (DNA): TGTGCCAGCAGCTTACAGGAGAACACTGAAGCTTTCTTT. Translated: CASSLQENTEAFF.

The chain combines TRBV4-2 with TRBJ2-1; 9 nucleotides match TRBD1. V was clipped by 2 bases and J by 8 bases; unmatched bases: 4. The CDR3 sequence is 14 residues long. Per germline, CDR1 LGHNA and CDR2 YNFKEQ. The CDR3 loop is CASSQQDRGDEQFF. The CDR3 bases are TGTGCCAGCAGCCAACAGGACAGGGGAGATGAGCAGTTCTTC.

This clone was counted a few times. The rearrangement links TRBV2 to TRBJ1-1; 8 bases fit TRBD1. Germline V CDR1 and CDR2: SNHLY, FYNNEI. CDR3 length: 15 amino acids. V was clipped by 4 bases and J by 5 bases; unmatched bases: 9. The CDR3 here is CASSGSQGAKTEAFF. CDR3 DNA sequence: TGTGCCAGCAGTGGGTCCCAGGGGGCGAAGACTGAAGCTTTCTTT.

The rearrangement uses TRBV5-1 and TRBJ1-2; 9 positions match TRBD1. Germline V CDR1 and CDR2: SGHRS, YFSETQ. This CDR3 comprises 15 residues. The trim removed 4 bases at V and 6 bases at J, leaving 10 bases unmatched. CDR3: CASSPMRTGVDGYTF. CDR3 nucleotides: TGCGCCAGCAGCCCTATGAGGACAGGGGTGGATGGCTACACCTTC.

The V gene is TRBV18, the J gene TRBJ2-3; tentative D call: TRBD2 (6 bases). Trimming cost V 3 bases and J 2 bases, with 15 bases left between them. This CDR3 contains 16 residues. Germline values: CDR1 KGHSH, CDR2 LQKENI. This CDR3 reads CASSPPGLLYTDTQYF. CDR3 nucleotides: TGTGCCAGCTCACCTCCGGGACTCCTTTACACAGATACGCAGTATTTT.

The rearrangement links TRBV5-1 to TRBJ1-2; 10 nucleotides match TRBD1. Germline values: CDR1 SGHRS, CDR2 YFSETQ. The CDR3 has 16 residues. J gave up 5 bases and V 0 bases, and 7 bases lay outside the gene matches. Here the CDR3 DNA reads TGCGCCAGCAGCTTGGACACCGGGACAGGGGTATATGGCTACACCTTC. It is translated as CASSLDTGTGVYGYTF.

This clone was observed a handful of times. The chain joins TRBV9 to TRBJ2-2; 13 bases map to TRBD2. Looked up from germline, CDR1 is SGDLS and CDR2 is YYNGEE. The trim removed 3 bases at V and 4 bases at J, leaving 3 bases unmatched. There are 16 residues in the CDR3. DNA for the CDR3: TGTGCCAGCAGCGGAACTAGCGGGGGGGCCACCGGGGAGCTGTTTTTT. Translation gives CASSGTSGGATGELFF.

The rearrangement joins TRBV20-1 to TRBJ2-6; D perhaps matches TRBD1 (5 bases). The CDR3 runs 16 residues. Germline V gene sequence: CDR1 DFQATT, CDR2 SNEGSKA (reference sequence). V lost 3 bases to trimming and J lost 0 bases, with 12 bases between them. For the CDR3, the DNA is TGCAGTGCTAGTCAGGGCGCCTACTCTGGGGCCAACGTCCTGACTTTC. It specifies CSASQGAYSGANVLTF.

This clone was detected a few times. V and J are TRBV3-1 (or the pseudogene TRBV3-2) and TRBJ2-2, with D unresolved. CDR3 length equals 13 residues. V was shortened by 1 base and J by 2 bases, with 2 bases between the two germline ends. Germline-derived CDR1 and CDR2 are LGHDT and YNNKEL (reference sequence). The CDR3 coding sequence is TGTGCCAGCAGCCAAGTAAACACCGGGGAGCTGTTTTTT. As protein: CASSQVNTGELFF.

The chain recombines TRBV28 with TRBJ1-6; D uncertain. Germline-derived CDR1 and CDR2 are MDHEN and SYDVKM. This CDR3 has 14 residues. Trimming shortened V by 8 bases and J by 7 bases, and 15 bases separated the two germline ends. DNA for the CDR3: TGTGCCAGCCGAAGAGGGTACCAAAATTCACCCCTCCACTTT. Its protein product is CASRRGYQNSPLHF.

The chain combines TRBV6-2 or TRBV6-3 with TRBJ2-2, with 7 bases that match TRBD1. The CDR3 extends over 15 amino acids. The germline V gene has CDR1 MNHEY and CDR2 SVGEGT. The trim removed 4 bases at V and 4 bases at J, leaving 6 bases unmatched. This CDR3 reads CASSSGGRITGELFF. In DNA, the CDR3 is TGTGCCAGCAGTTCAGGGGGTCGGATCACCGGGGAGCTGTTTTTT.

This chain connects TRBV7-9 to TRBJ1-3, with a possible D match to TRBD1 (5 bases). Germline loops: CDR1 SEHNR, CDR2 FQNEAQ (reference sequence). CDR3 length equals 15 residues. V lost 4 bases to trimming and J lost 0 bases, with 10 bases between them. The CDR3 protein is CASSWGDLSGNTIYF. CDR3 DNA sequence: TGTGCCAGCAGCTGGGGGGACCTCTCTGGAAACACCATATATTTT.

J is TRBJ1-1 and V is TRBV10-2; a weak D match, TRBD1 (5 bases). Trimming shortened V by 4 bases and J by 4 bases, and 10 bases separated the two germline ends. The CDR3 runs to 13 residues. Per the germline V gene, CDR1 is WSHSY and CDR2 is SAAADI. CDR3 residues: CASSGQFFTEAFF. The CDR3 DNA is TGCGCCAGCAGTGGACAGTTTTTCACTGAAGCTTTCTTT.

The CDR3 DNA is TGTGCCAGCAGCTTCCTCACAGGGTATGATGAAAAACTGTTTTTT. Translating gives CASSFLTGYDEKLFF. J is TRBJ1-4 and V is TRBV7-8; D possibly corresponds to TRBD1 (6 bases). In germline, CDR1 is SGHVS, CDR2 FQNEAQ. The CDR3 totals 15 residues. The V and J ends lost 3 bases and 6 bases respectively, with 14 bases between them.

This clone was picked up a small number of times. The chain recombines TRBV3-1 (or the pseudogene TRBV3-2) with TRBJ1-2; weak D call: TRBD1 (5 bases). Germline V CDR1 and CDR2: LGHDT, YNNKEL (reference sequence). The CDR3 loop spans 14 amino acids. The V end was cut by 1 base, the J end by 4 bases, with 10 bases between. The CDR3 loop is CASSQGVGGYGYTF. In DNA, the CDR3 is TGTGCCAGCAGCCAAGGGGTGGGGGGCTATGGCTACACCTTC.

This sequence joins TRBV4-3 and TRBJ2-7, with a tentative D call TRBD1 (5 bases). V dropped 4 bases and J dropped 0 bases, with 13 bases sitting between them. This CDR3 region has 15 residues. The germline gives CDR1 LGHNA, CDR2 YSLEER. Here the CDR3 reads CASSRTRQNSYEQYF. CDR3 coding DNA: TGCGCCAGCAGCCGCACCCGACAGAACTCCTACGAGCAGTACTTC.

V usage is TRBV7-2 and J usage is TRBJ2-3, with 9 bases lining up with TRBD2. The germline CDR1 and CDR2 sequences are SGHTA and FQGNSA. The junction had 4 bases not matched to a gene; V was cut back by 2 bases and J by 1 base. The CDR3 consists of 16 residues. The DNA of the CDR3 is TGTGCCAGCAGCTTACTTCTAGCGGGGCGCACAGATACGCAGTATTTT. Protein: CASSLLLAGRTDTQYF.

This clone was picked up one time. The chain uses TRBV28 and TRBJ1-4; TRBD1 matches at 7 bases. The germline gives CDR1 MDHEN, CDR2 SYDVKM. J was trimmed by 7 bases and V by 6 bases; bases with no gene match: 17. The CDR3 is made up of 17 amino acids. CDR3 sequence (DNA): TGTGCCAGCAGCTCCCTATCTGAGGGGGCGTATCCTGAAAAACTGTTTTTT. As protein: CASSSLSEGAYPEKLFF.

As DNA, the CDR3 is TGTGCCAGCAGCTTGGGCCCCGGGGAGCTGTTTTTT. This gives the protein CASSLGPGELFF. The chain links TRBV7-3 to TRBJ2-2; D unclear. Trimming stripped 3 bases from V and 6 bases from J, with 5 bases between. Germline V gene data show CDR1 as SGHTA and CDR2 as FQGTGA. The CDR3 runs to 12 residues.

This chain joins TRBV19 and TRBJ1-1, with D tentatively TRBD1 (6 bases). V lost 6 bases and J 4 bases, leaving 12 bases between the germline ends. Germline V gene sequence: CDR1 LNHDA, CDR2 SQIVND (reference sequence). The CDR3 has 13 amino acids. The CDR3 DNA reads as TGTGCCAGTAGGGAGAGGGGGGGCACTGAAGCTTTCTTT. It encodes CASRERGGTEAFF.

The V call is TRBV27, the J call TRBJ1-5; D possibly corresponds to TRBD1 (6 bases). The germline V gene encodes CDR1 MNHEY and CDR2 SMNVEV (reference sequence). The CDR3 extends over 17 amino acids. The V end was cut by 7 bases, the J end by 7 bases, with 26 bases between. The CDR3 is CASIHLSSGGARQPQHF. The CDR3 nucleotides read TGTGCCAGCATTCATCTTTCGTCGGGGGGGGCACGACAGCCCCAGCATTTT.

The chain links TRBV5-1 to TRBJ1-1; maybe TRBD1 (5 bases). Looked up from germline, CDR1 is SGHRS and CDR2 is YFSETQ. CDR3 length: 11 residues. V was trimmed by 6 bases and J by 5 bases, leaving 8 bases between them. This CDR3 reads CASIRGTEAFF. Here the CDR3 DNA reads TGCGCCAGCATTAGGGGAACTGAAGCTTTCTTT.

The chain employs TRBV3-1 (or the pseudogene TRBV3-2) and TRBJ2-5, with unresolved D. Between the trimmed V and J ends, which lost 5 bases and 5 bases, there was a span of 12 bases. Germline CDR1 is LGHDT and CDR2 is YNNKEL (reference sequence). This CDR3 is built from 13 residues. CDR3 sequence reads: CASSVGRSETQYF. CDR3 nucleotide sequence: TGTGCCAGCAGCGTCGGTCGGTCGGAGACCCAGTACTTC.

This chain joins TRBV28 and TRBJ2-7; D might be TRBD2 (5 bases). Germline assignment: CDR1 MDHEN and CDR2 SYDVKM. The CDR3 totals 13 residues. Trimming took 8 bases from V and 1 from J, leaving 12 bases between them. The CDR3 protein is CASEGIGSYEQYF. For the CDR3, the DNA is TGTGCCAGCGAGGGAATTGGATCCTACGAGCAGTACTTC. Supplemented by reference TRBV28 and TRBJ2-7, the full variable domain reads DVKVTQSSRYLVKRTGEKVFLECVQDMDHENMFWYRQDPGLGLRLIYFSYDVKMKEKGDIPEGYSVSREKKERFSLILESASTNQTSMYLCASEGIGSYEQYFGPGTRLTVT.

The chain has TRBV20-1 and TRBJ2-3; 8 nucleotides agree with TRBD2. Looked up from germline, CDR1 is DFQATT and CDR2 is SNEGSKA (reference sequence). The V segment lost 3 bases and the J segment 2 bases; nucleotides outside the gene matches: 10. The CDR3 sequence is 16 residues long. The CDR3 bases are TGCAGTGCTAGTCCCTGGATAGCGGGGCCCACAGATACGCAGTATTTT. This translates into CSASPWIAGPTDTQYF.